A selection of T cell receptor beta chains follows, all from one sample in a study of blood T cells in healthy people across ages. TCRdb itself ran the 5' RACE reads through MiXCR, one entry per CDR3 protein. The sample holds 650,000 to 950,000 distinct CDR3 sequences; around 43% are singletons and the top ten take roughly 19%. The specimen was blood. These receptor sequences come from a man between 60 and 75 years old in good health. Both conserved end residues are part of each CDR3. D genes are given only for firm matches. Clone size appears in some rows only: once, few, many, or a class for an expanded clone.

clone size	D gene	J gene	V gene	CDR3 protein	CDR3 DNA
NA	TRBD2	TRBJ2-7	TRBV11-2	CASSLGGLDGIEQYF	TGTGCCAGCAGCTTAGGAGGACTAGACGGGATCGAGCAGTACTTC
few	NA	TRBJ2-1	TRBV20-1	CSADIKGDEQFF	TGCAGTGCAGATATTAAGGGAGACGAGCAGTTCTTC
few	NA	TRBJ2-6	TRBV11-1	CASSLVSGANVLTF	TGTGCCAGCAGCTTGGTCTCTGGGGCCAACGTCCTGACTTTC
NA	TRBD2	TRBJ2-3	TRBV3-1	CASSPLAVVSNTQYF	TGTGCCAGCAGCCCCCTAGCGGTAGTTTCGAATACGCAGTATTTT
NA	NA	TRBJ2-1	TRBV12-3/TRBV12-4	CASRDRADEQFF	TGTGCCAGCAGAGACAGAGCAGATGAGCAGTTTTTC
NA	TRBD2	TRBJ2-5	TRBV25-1	CASSELASGGDEETQYF	TGTGCCAGCAGTGAATTGGCTAGCGGGGGGGATGAAGAGACCCAGTACTTC
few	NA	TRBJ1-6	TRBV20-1	CSAAEGNNSPLHF	TGCAGTGCTGCAGAGGGTAATAATTCACCCCTCCACTTT
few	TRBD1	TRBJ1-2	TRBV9	CASSKQGPYGYTF	TGTGCCAGCAGCAAACAGGGGCCATATGGCTACACCTTC
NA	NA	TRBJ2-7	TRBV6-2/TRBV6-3	CASNTINTRAQGEQYF	TGTGCCAGCAATACGATAAATACCAGGGCTCAAGGCGAGCAGTACTTC
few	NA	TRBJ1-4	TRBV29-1	CSVGGGANEKLFF	TGCAGCGTTGGAGGGGGTGCTAATGAAAAACTGTTTTTT
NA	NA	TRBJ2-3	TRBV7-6	CASSLPAPPGGTQYF	TGTGCCAGCAGCCTCCCGGCCCCACCCGGGGGAACGCAGTATTTT
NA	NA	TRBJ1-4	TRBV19	CASSPLRSAATNEKLFF	TGTGCCAGTAGCCCCTTGAGGTCAGCCGCAACTAATGAAAAACTGTTTTTT
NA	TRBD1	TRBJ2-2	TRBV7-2	CASSFWDREYGELFF	TGTGCCAGCAGCTTTTGGGACAGGGAATACGGGGAGCTGTTTTTT
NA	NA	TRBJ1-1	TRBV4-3	CASSHGGTTEAFF	TGCGCCAGCAGCCATGGAGGTACCACTGAAGCTTTCTTT
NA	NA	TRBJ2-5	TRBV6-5	CASSPRGSRTQYF	TGTGCCAGCAGTCCCAGGGGCTCCAGGACCCAGTACTTC
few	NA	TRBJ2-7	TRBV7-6	CASSLARAYEQYF	TGTGCCAGCAGCTTAGCGCGGGCCTACGAGCAGTACTTC
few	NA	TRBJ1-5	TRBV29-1	CSVGKANQPQHF	TGCAGCGTTGGCAAGGCGAATCAGCCCCAGCATTTT
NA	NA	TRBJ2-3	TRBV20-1	CSARGTGMDQYF	TGCAGTGCTAGAGGAACAGGGATGGATCAGTATTTT
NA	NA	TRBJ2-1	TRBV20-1	CSARDARSSYNEQFF	TGCAGTGCTAGAGATGCTAGAAGCTCCTACAATGAGCAGTTCTTC
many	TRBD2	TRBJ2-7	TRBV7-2	CASSSGLANREQYF	TGTGCCAGCAGCTCTGGACTAGCTAACCGCGAGCAGTACTTC
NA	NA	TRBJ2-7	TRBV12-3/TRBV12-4	CASSATGFNEQYF	TGTGCCAGCAGTGCGACAGGTTTCAATGAGCAGTACTTC
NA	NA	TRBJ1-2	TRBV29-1	CSVQGSYGYTF	TGCAGCGTTCAGGGAAGCTATGGCTACACCTTC
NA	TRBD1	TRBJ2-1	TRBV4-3	CASSQRVGQGADGQFF	TGCGCCAGCAGCCAACGGGTGGGACAGGGGGCCGATGGGCAGTTCTTC
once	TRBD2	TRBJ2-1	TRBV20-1	CSAESAGDYNEQFF	TGCAGTGCCGAGTCCGCGGGGGACTACAATGAGCAGTTCTTC
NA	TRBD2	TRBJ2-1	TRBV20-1	CSAYSLSGGAESSYNEQFF	TGCAGTGCCTACAGCCTTAGCGGGGGGGCCGAGAGCTCCTACAATGAGCAGTTCTTC
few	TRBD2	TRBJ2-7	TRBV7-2	CASSLMASGGNYEQYF	TGTGCCAGCAGCTTAATGGCTAGCGGGGGAAACTACGAGCAGTACTTC
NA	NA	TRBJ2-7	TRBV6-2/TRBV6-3	CASSYYSKGEQYF	TGTGCCAGCAGTTATTATTCTAAAGGGGAGCAGTACTTC
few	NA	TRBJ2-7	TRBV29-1	CSVTGWGSYEQYF	TGCAGCGTAACAGGGTGGGGGTCCTACGAGCAGTACTTC
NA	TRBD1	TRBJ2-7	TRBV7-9	CASSPEGTGYNEQYF	TGTGCCAGCAGCCCGGAGGGGACAGGGTACAATGAGCAGTACTTC
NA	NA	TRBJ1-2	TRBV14	CASSPAGKANYGYTF	TGTGCCAGCAGCCCAGCGGGGAAAGCTAACTATGGCTACACCTTC
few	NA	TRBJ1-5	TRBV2	CASSSQSWAQHF	TGTGCCAGCAGCTCACAGAGTTGGGCCCAGCATTTT
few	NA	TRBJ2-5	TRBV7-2	CASSPTSASWETQYF	TGTGCCAGCAGCCCCACCTCAGCGTCTTGGGAGACCCAGTACTTC
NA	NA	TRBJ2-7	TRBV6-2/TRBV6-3	CASSYAGASYEQYF	TGTGCCAGCAGTTACGCGGGGGCCTCCTACGAGCAGTACTTC
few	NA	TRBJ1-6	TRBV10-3	CAISVQGDSPLHF	TGTGCCATCAGTGTACAGGGCGATTCACCCCTCCACTTT
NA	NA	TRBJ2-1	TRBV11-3	CASSGEYMGEQFF	TGTGCCAGCAGCGGGGAGTATATGGGTGAGCAGTTCTTC
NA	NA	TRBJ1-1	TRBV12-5	CASGLQGAEAFF	TGTGCTAGTGGTTTGCAGGGAGCTGAAGCTTTCTTT
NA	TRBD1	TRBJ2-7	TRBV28	CASSPSGTGGYYEQYF	TGTGCCAGCAGTCCATCCGGGACAGGGGGATACTACGAGCAGTACTTC
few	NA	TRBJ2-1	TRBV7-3	CASSLLPGADEQFF	TGTGCCAGCAGCTTACTACCGGGGGCAGATGAGCAGTTCTTC
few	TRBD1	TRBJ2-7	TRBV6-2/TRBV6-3	CASRRPGQAYEQYF	TGTGCCAGCAGACGACCGGGACAGGCCTACGAGCAGTACTTC
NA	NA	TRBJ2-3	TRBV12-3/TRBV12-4	CASDKLQLSTDTQYF	TGTGCCAGCGACAAGTTACAGCTTAGCACAGATACGCAGTATTTT
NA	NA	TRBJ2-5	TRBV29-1	CSGRGRFQETQYF	TGCAGCGGCCGTGGACGGTTCCAAGAGACCCAGTACTTC